This TCR beta chain was captured in a study of human T cells and chemical hapten exposure. Study details: Small pooled library volume differences chiefly drove per-sample TCR yield variation.

In germline, CDR1 is SGHTA, CDR2 FQGNSA. With V trimmed by 1 base and J by 1 base, 6 bases remained unmatched. This CDR3 contains 18 residues. TCRdb reanalysed the RACE reads using MiXCR and keeps one entry per CDR3 protein. Counted here are approximately 160,000 distinct CDR3 sequences, around a quarter occurring once; the ten biggest clones make up approximately 2.1%. Time point denoted: patch test 3, about 24 weeks after DPC sensitization. Indicated treatment: therapeutic diphenylcyclopropenone sensitization with weekly scalp DPC. The V gene is TRBV7-2, the J gene TRBJ1-6, with 8 positions matching TRBD1. The sample here was whole blood, taken in connection with sensitization to the hapten diphenylcyclopropenone (DPC). The sequence came from a woman aged 18-30 years with alopecia areata. Some clones in this sample may be carry-over from other donors' samples. For the CDR3, the DNA is TGTGCCAGCAGCTTAGGGACAGGGCAGGGTTCCTATAATTCACCCCTCCACTTT. This encodes CASSLGTGQGSYNSPLHF.